Listed below are T cell receptor beta chains from one sample, sequenced in a study of cytomegalovirus exposure and HLA in healthy donors. Sequenced by immunoSEQ multiplex PCR; TCRdb stores in-frame clones only, minus some. The table has fewer than 150,000 clones, around 82% seen once; the top ten hold 5% to 5.5%. The sample taken for sequencing was PBMCs. The receptor source for this set is a woman in her thirties in good health and CMV-seropositive. Both conserved end residues are part of each CDR3. Each record gives: CDR3 length, V gene, CDR3 protein.

len: 16; v_gene: TRBV25-1; CDR3aa: CASSVAGLAGGNEQFF
len: 16; v_gene: TRBV27; CDR3aa: CASRGRTVTTNEKLFF
len: 11; v_gene: TRBV5-1; CDR3aa: CASATTDTQYF
len: 12; v_gene: TRBV7-9; CDR3aa: CASSYNPDTQYF
len: 14; v_gene: TRBV10-1; CDR3aa: CASSGLERDNEQFF
len: 14; v_gene: TRBV5-1; CDR3aa: CASSLVQGDTEAFF
len: 13; v_gene: TRBV2; CDR3aa: CASSDVGRGEQYF
len: 17; v_gene: TRBV19; CDR3aa: CASRTGAPQSGTRGYTF
len: 14; v_gene: TRBV19; CDR3aa: CASSILAGVGEQYF
len: 15; v_gene: TRBV2; CDR3aa: CASRAIGGVSDGYTF
len: 14; v_gene: TRBV2; CDR3aa: CASVLEPLGDTQYF
len: 17; v_gene: TRBV11-3; CDR3aa: CASSLDQWSEEKYEQYF
len: 18; v_gene: TRBV9; CDR3aa: CASSFPPGLAGGQETQYF
len: 16; v_gene: TRBV5-1; CDR3aa: CASSLEAGGSGYEQYF
len: 12; v_gene: TRBV30; CDR3aa: CAWSGRGAAAFF
len: 10; v_gene: TRBV29-1; CDR3aa: CSGYGYGYTF
len: 13; v_gene: TRBV5-1; CDR3aa: CASSFQGHTEAFF
len: 16; v_gene: TRBV7-8; CDR3aa: CASSLRLAEGQETQYF
len: 12; v_gene: TRBV7-6; CDR3aa: CASGDRNYGYTF
len: 12; v_gene: TRBV6-4; CDR3aa: CASLAAWGEQFF
len: 17; v_gene: TRBV4-1; CDR3aa: CASSQDNGLAGTYEQYF
len: 14; v_gene: TRBV19; CDR3aa: CASSIGQDSYEQYF
len: 15; v_gene: TRBV6-1; CDR3aa: CATKLAGYNTGELFF
len: 14; v_gene: TRBV5-5; CDR3aa: CASTLVGDRTEAFF